This note documents a single T cell receptor (beta chain) sequence. The antigen remains unidentified. The sample is drawn from a study of identical twins. Whole-study findings and limits: Twins shared beta out-of-frame sequences in excess, but this excess was weaker.

TCRdb ran MiXCR on the 5' RACE reads and lists one entry per CDR3 protein. The sample comprises 300,000 to 350,000 distinct CDR3 sequences, 9% to 15% of which are singletons, and 6% to 9% rests with the top ten. CDR3 length: 14 amino acids. Trimming left V 2 bases short and J 6 bases short, with 13 bases between. The germline gives CDR1 SGHDT, CDR2 YYEEEE. The same data also contributed to another study, on yellow fever vaccine responses in identical twins.

Sequencing input: CD8+ T cells sorted from blood. This receptor was identified in a woman aged 18 to 35 in good health. The rearrangement uses TRBV5-6 and TRBJ2-3; no clear D gene. The CDR3 loop is CASSFGTLRDTQYF. The DNA for the CDR3 is TGTGCCAGCAGCTTCGGTACTTTAAGGGATACGCAGTATTTT. Combining the CDR3 with reference TRBV5-6 and TRBJ2-3 gives the whole variable domain DAGVTQSPTHLIKTRGQQVTLRCSPKSGHDTVSWYQQALGQGPQFIFQYYEEEERQRGNFPDRFSGHQFPNYSSELNVNALLLGDSALYLCASSFGTLRDTQYFGPGTRLTVL.